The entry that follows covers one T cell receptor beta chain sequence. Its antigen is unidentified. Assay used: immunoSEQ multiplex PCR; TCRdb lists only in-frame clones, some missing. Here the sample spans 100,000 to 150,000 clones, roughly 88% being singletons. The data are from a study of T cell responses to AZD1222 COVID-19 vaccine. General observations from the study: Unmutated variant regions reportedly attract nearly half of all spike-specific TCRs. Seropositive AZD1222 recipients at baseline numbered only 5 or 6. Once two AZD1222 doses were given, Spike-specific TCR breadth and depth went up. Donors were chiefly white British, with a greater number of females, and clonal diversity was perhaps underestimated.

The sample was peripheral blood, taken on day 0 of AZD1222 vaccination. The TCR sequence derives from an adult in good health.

DNA for the CDR3: TGTGCCAGCAGCTTGGTCCCGGGACAGGGGTATACTGGGGCCAACGTCCTGACTTTC. This sequence encodes CASSLVPGQGYTGANVLTF. This sequence joins TRBV5-5 and TRBJ2-6, with TRBD1 identical over 10 bases. Germline V CDR1 and CDR2: SGHKS, YYEKEE (reference sequence). CDR3 length equals 19 residues. With 0 bases clipped from V and 2 bases from J, the junction kept 8 bases outside the gene matches.